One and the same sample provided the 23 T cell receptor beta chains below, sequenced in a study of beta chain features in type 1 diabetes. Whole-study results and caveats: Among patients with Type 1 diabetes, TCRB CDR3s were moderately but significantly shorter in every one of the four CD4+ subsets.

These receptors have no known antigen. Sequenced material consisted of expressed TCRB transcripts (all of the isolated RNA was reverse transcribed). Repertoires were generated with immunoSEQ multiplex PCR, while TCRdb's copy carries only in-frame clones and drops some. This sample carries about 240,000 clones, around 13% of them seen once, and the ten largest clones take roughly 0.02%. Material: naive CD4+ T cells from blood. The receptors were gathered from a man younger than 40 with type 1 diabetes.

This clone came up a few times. The CDR3 sequence is CAWSGLTGNTIYF. The CDR3 bases are TGTGCCTGGAGTGGACTTACGGGAAACACCATATATTTT. This chain links TRBV30 with TRBJ1-3; D remains ambiguous. Germline lookup yields CDR1 GTSNPN and CDR2 SVGIG (reference sequence). The CDR3 loop spans 13 amino acids. Between the trimmed V and J ends, which lost 1 base and 4 bases, there was a span of 8 bases.

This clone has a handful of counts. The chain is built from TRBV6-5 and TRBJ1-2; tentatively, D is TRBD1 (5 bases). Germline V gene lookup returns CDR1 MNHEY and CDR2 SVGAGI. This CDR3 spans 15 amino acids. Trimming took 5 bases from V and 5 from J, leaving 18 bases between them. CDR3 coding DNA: TGTGCCAGCAGTGCCTCAGGAGGGGTTAGTTATGGCTACACCTTC. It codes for CASSASGGVSYGYTF.

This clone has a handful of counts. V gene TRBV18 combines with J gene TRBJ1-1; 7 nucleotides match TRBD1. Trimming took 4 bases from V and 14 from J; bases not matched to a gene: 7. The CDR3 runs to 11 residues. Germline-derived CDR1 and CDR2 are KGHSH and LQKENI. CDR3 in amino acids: CASSLGQDCFF. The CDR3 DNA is TGTGCCAGCTCACTCGGACAGGATTGCTTCTTT.

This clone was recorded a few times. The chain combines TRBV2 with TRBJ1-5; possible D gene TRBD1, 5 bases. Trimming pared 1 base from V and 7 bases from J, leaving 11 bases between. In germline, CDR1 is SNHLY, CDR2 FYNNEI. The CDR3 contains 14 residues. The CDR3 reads CASSEDRSRQPQHF. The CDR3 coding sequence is TGTGCCAGCAGTGAAGACAGGTCTCGACAGCCCCAGCATTTT.

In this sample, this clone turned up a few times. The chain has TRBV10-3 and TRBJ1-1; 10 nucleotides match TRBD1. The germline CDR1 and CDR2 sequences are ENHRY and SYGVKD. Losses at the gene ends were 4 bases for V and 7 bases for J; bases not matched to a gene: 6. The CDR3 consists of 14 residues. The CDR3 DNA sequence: TGTGCCATCAGTGTAGGGACAGGGGACGTTGAAGCTTTCTTT. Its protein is CAISVGTGDVEAFF.

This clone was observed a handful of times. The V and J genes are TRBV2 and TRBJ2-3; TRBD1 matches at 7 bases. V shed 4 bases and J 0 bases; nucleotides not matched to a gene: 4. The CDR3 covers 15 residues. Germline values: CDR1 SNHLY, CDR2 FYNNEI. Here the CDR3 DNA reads TGTGCCAGCAGTGGGACAGGCCTCAGCACAGATACGCAGTATTTT. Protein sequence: CASSGTGLSTDTQYF.

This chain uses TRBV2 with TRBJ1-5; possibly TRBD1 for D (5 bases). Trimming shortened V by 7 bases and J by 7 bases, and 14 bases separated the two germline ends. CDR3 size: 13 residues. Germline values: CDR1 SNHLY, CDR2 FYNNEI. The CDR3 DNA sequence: TGTGCCAGCATCCAGGGTCTTCAACAGCCCCAGCATTTT. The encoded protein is CASIQGLQQPQHF.

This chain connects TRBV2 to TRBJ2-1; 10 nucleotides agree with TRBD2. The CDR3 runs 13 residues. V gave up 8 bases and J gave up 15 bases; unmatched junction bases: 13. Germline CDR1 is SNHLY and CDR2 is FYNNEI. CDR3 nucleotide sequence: TGTGCCAGCTCTGGGACTAGCGTCGGTGATTTGTTCTTC. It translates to CASSGTSVGDLFF.

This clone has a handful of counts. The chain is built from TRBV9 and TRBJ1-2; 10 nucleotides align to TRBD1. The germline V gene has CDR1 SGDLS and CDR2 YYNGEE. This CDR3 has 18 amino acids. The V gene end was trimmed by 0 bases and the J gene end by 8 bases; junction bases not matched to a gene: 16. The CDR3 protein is CASSVAEGQGLPPRGYTF. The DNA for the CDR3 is TGTGCCAGCAGCGTAGCTGAGGGACAGGGGCTACCTCCTAGGGGCTACACCTTC.

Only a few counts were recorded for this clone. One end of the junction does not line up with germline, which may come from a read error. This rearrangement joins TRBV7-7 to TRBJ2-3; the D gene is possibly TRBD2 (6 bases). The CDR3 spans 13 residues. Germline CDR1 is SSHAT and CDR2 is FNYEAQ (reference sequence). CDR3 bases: TGTGCTAGCAGCCCCAGGAGGGCAGATACGCAGTATTTT. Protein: CASSPRRADTQYF.

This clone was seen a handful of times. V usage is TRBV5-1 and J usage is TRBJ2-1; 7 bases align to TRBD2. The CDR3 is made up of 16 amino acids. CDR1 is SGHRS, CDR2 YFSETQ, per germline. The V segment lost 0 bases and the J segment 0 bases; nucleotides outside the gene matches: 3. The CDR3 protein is CASSLVGGSSYNEQFF. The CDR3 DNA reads TGCGCCAGCAGCTTGGTCGGCGGGAGCTCCTACAATGAGCAGTTCTTC.

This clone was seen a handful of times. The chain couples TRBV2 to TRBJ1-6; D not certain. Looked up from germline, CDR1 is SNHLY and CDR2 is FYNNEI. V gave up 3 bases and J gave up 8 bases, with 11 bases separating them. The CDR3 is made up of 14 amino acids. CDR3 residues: CASSEDGSYSPLHF. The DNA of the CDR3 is TGTGCCAGCAGTGAGGACGGGAGCTATTCACCCCTCCACTTT.

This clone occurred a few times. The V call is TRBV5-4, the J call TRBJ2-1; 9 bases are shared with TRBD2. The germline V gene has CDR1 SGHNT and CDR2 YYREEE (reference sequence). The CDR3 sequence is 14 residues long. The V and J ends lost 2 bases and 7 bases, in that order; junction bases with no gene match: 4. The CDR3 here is CASSFSGGGNEQFF. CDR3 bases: TGTGCCAGCAGCTTTAGCGGGGGTGGTAATGAGCAGTTCTTC. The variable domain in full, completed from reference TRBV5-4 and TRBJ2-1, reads ETGVTQSPTHLIKTRGQQVTLRCSSQSGHNTVSWYQQALGQGPQFIFQYYREEENGRGNFPPRFSGLQFPNYSSELNVNALELDDSALYLCASSFSGGGNEQFFGPGTRLTVL.

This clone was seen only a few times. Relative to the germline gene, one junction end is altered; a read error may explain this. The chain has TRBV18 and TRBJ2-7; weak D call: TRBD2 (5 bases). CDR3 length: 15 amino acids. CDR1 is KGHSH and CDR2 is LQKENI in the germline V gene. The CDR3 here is CASTPGSGSSYEQYF. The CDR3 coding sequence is TGTGCCAGCACACCGGGGTCGGGAAGCTCCTACGAGCAGTACTTC.

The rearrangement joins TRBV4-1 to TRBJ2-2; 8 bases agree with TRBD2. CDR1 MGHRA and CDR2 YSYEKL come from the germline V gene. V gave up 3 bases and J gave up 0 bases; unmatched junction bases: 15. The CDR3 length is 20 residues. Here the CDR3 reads CASSQDPGLGTYANTGELFF. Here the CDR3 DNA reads TGCGCCAGCAGCCAGGATCCGGGACTAGGGACTTACGCGAACACCGGGGAGCTGTTTTTT.

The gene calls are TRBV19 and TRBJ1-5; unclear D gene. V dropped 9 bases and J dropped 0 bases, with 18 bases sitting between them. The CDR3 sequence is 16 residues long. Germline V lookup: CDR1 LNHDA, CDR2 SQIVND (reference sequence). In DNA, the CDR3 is TGTGCCAGCCGCTCCGAGGGCGGCTATAGCAATCAGCCCCAGCATTTT. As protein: CASRSEGGYSNQPQHF. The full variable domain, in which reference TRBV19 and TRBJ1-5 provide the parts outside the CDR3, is DGGITQSPKYLFRKEGQNVTLSCEQNLNHDAMYWYRQDPGQGLRLIYYSQIVNDFQKGDIAEGYSVSREKKESFPLTVTSAQKNPTAFYLCASRSEGGYSNQPQHFGDGTRLSIL.

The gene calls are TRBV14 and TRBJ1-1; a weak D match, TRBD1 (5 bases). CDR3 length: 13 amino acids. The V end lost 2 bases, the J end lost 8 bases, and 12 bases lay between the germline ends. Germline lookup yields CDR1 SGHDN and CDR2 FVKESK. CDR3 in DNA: TGTGCCAGCAGCCAAAGTGGGGGGACCGAAGCTTTCTTT. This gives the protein CASSQSGGTEAFF.

The CDR3 coding sequence is TGTGCCAGCAGTCGAGCGGGTGGCTCCTACAATGAGCAGTTCTTC. It specifies CASSRAGGSYNEQFF. The genes are TRBV27 and TRBJ2-1; D perhaps matches TRBD2 (6 bases). CDR1 is MNHEY, CDR2 SMNVEV, per germline (reference sequence). This CDR3 spans 15 amino acids. V was shortened by 5 bases and J by 0 bases, with 11 bases between the two germline ends.

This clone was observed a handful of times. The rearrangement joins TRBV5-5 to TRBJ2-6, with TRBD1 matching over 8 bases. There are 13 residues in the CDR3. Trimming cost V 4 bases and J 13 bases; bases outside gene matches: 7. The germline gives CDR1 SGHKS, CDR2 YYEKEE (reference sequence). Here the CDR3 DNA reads TGTGCCAGCAGCCCGGACAGGGTGGAGGTCCTGACTTTC. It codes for CASSPDRVEVLTF. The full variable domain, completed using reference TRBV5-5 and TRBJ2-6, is DAGVTQSPTHLIKTRGQQVTLRCSPISGHKSVSWYQQVLGQGPQFIFQYYEKEERGRGNFPDRFSARQFPNYSSELNVNALLLGDSALYLCASSPDRVEVLTFGAGSRLTVL.

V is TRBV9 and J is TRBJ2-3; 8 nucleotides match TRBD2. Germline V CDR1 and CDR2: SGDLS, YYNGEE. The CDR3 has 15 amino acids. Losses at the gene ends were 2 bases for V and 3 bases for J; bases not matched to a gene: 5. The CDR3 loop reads CASSVRGGPTDTQYF. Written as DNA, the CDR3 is TGTGCCAGCAGCGTCCGGGGGGGCCCGACAGATACGCAGTATTTT.

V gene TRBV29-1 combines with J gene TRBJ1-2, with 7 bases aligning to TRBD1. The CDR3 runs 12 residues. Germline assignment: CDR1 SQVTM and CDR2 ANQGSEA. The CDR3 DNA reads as TGCACGGCTGACAGGGCGACGGGGGGCTACACCTTC. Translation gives CTADRATGGYTF.

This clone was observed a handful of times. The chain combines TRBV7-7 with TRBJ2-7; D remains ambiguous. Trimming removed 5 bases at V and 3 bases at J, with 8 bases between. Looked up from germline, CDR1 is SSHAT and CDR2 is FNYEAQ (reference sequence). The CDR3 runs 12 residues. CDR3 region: CASSVINYEQYF. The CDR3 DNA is TGTGCCAGCAGCGTTATAAACTACGAGCAGTACTTC.

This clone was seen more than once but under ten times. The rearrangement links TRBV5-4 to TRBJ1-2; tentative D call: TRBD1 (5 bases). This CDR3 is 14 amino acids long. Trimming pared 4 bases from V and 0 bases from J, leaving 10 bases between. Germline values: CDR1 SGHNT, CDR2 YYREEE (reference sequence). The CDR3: CASSPGGANYGYTF. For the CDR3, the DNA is TGTGCCAGCAGCCCGGGGGGAGCTAACTATGGCTACACCTTC.